The rows below give T cell receptor beta chains drawn from one sample of a study of response to subunit inactivated influenza vaccine. TCRdb re-derived calls from the RT-PCR reads in MiXCR, one entry per CDR3 protein. The sample has about 180,000 distinct CDR3 sequences, about 10% seen once. The specimen comprised CD8+ T cells sorted from PBMCs, sampled around 25 months after vaccination. Every receptor here comes from a man between 45 and 75 years old who received an inactivated influenza vaccine. Each CDR3 is given with its conserved first and last residue. D genes are given only for firm matches. Clone size is stated in some rows and not others, as once, few, many or a class when expanded.

D	V	length	size	J	DNA	CDR3
NA	TRBV30	10	few	TRBJ2-1	TGTGCCTCGGACGGGAATGAGCAGTTCTTC	CASDGNEQFF
NA	TRBV12-3/TRBV12-4	14	many	TRBJ2-3	TGTGCCAGCAGTTTAGCGGAACTAGCAGATACGCAGTATTTT	CASSLAELADTQYF
NA	TRBV6-2/TRBV6-3	12	NA	TRBJ1-1	TGTGCCAGCAGCAGGACAGTCCACAGAACTTTCTTT	CASSRTVHRTFF
NA	TRBV6-2/TRBV6-3	15	few	TRBJ1-5	TGTGCCAGCAGAGAACGGGGTTTAAGCAATCAGCCCCAGCATTTT	CASRERGLSNQPQHF
NA	TRBV6-2/TRBV6-3	20	NA	TRBJ2-1	TGTGCCAGCAGTTACTCCCCAATCTCGTTAGTTTTGGACAGATACAATGAGCAGTTCTTC	CASSYSPISLVLDRYNEQFF
NA	TRBV4-3	14	few	TRBJ1-5	TGCGCCAGCAGCCAAGATCCCGGGGATCAGCCCCAGCATTTT	CASSQDPGDQPQHF
NA	TRBV7-9	14	NA	TRBJ1-1	TGTGCCAGCAGCGCTGACAGTTCTAACACTGAAGCTTTCTTT	CASSADSSNTEAFF
NA	TRBV28	14	NA	TRBJ1-2	TGTGCCAGCAATCCCCCCGGACGAGGATATGGCTACACCTTC	CASNPPGRGYGYTF
NA	TRBV15	13	many	TRBJ2-4	TGTGCCACCTGGGGACTCCCGAAAAACATTCAGTACTTC	CATWGLPKNIQYF
NA	TRBV5-1	15	NA	TRBJ2-2	TGCGCCAGCAGCGTAACGGGAGCCCACACCGGGGAGCTGTTTTTT	CASSVTGAHTGELFF
NA	TRBV10-3	15	many	TRBJ2-3	TGTGCCATCAGCCTTCGACAGCCAGCCACAGATACGCAGTATTTT	CAISLRQPATDTQYF
TRBD1	TRBV5-5	11	few	TRBJ2-7	TGTGCCAGCAGCGTCGGGACAGCACAGTACTTC	CASSVGTAQYF
TRBD2	TRBV5-1	17	few	TRBJ2-3	TGCGCCAGCAGCTTAAAACGGACTAGCGGGGGCACAGATACGCAGTATTTT	CASSLKRTSGGTDTQYF
TRBD2	TRBV4-2	15	many	TRBJ2-2	TGTGCCAGCAGCCAAGCCCAGGGAGGGACCGGGGAGCTGTTTTTT	CASSQAQGGTGELFF
NA	TRBV28	17	few	TRBJ2-2	TGTGCCAGCAGTTTAGATCCCAGGACTCACAACACCGGGGAGCTGTTTTTT	CASSLDPRTHNTGELFF
NA	TRBV28	15	many	TRBJ2-5	TGTGCCAGCAGTCCGCTTACAGGTTTCCAAGAGACCCAGTACTTC	CASSPLTGFQETQYF
NA	TRBV5-1	15	many	TRBJ1-1	TGCGCCAGCACCTTACCCGGACAGATGAACACTGAAGCTTTCTTT	CASTLPGQMNTEAFF
NA	TRBV5-1	16	few	TRBJ2-1	TGCGCCAGCAGCTCGGCTGGCCTTGGTCTCGCACCTGAGCAGTTCTTC	CASSSAGLGLAPEQFF
NA	TRBV5-1	12	NA	TRBJ2-1	TGCGCCAGTACCCTTAACCAGAATGAGCAGTTCTTC	CASTLNQNEQFF
NA	TRBV19	10	few	TRBJ2-1	TGTGCCACAGCCCATGGTGAGCAGTTCTTC	CATAHGEQFF
NA	TRBV20-1	13	NA	TRBJ2-7	TGCAGTGCCAAAGAAGGGGGCTCCTACGAGCAGTACTTC	CSAKEGGSYEQYF
TRBD1	TRBV13	15	few	TRBJ2-7	TGTGCCAGCAGCCCTCCCGGGACAGAAAACTACGAGCAGTACTTC	CASSPPGTENYEQYF
NA	TRBV7-3	13	few	TRBJ2-1	TGTGCCAGCAGCCCTACAGGGAACAATGAGCAGTTCTTC	CASSPTGNNEQFF
NA	TRBV21-1	17	NA	TRBJ2-1	TGTGCCAGCAGCAAAGTGAATAGCTTTCTAAAAAGGAATGAGCAGTTCTTC	CASSKVNSFLKRNEQFF
NA	TRBV20-1	16	few	TRBJ2-7	TGCAGTGCTAGAGATAGGTTGGCCCCCTTTACGGACGAGCAGTACTTC	CSARDRLAPFTDEQYF
TRBD1	TRBV11-2	16	few	TRBJ2-3	TGTGCCAGCAGCCACGGACAGGGAGTTAGCACAGATACGCAGTATTTT	CASSHGQGVSTDTQYF
TRBD2	TRBV5-1	15	few	TRBJ2-1	TGCGCCAGCAGACTCACCGGGACTAGTGGCGATGAGCAGTTCTTC	CASRLTGTSGDEQFF
NA	TRBV9	15	few	TRBJ2-2	TGTGCCAGCAGCGACCGGGCAACTCAGACCGGGGAGCTGTTTTTT	CASSDRATQTGELFF
NA	TRBV28	17	many	TRBJ1-1	TGTGCCAGCAGTTTTACGGGGCTCCAAGGAGGGCTCACTGAAGCTTTCTTT	CASSFTGLQGGLTEAFF
TRBD1	TRBV6-1	15	few	TRBJ1-4	TGTGCCAGCAGCCCCCGGGACAGATTAAATGAAAAACTGTTTTTT	CASSPRDRLNEKLFF
TRBD1	TRBV6-4	15	few	TRBJ1-6	TGTGCCAGCAGAAGCGACACAGGGGGCGACTCACCCCTCCACTTT	CASRSDTGGDSPLHF
NA	TRBV7-9	11	few	TRBJ2-1	TGTGCCAGCAGCCCCACCTTTGAGCAGTTCTTC	CASSPTFEQFF
NA	TRBV7-9	15	NA	TRBJ2-1	TGTGCCAGCAGCTCCCACGGTAGCTCCTACAATGAGCAGTTCTTC	CASSSHGSSYNEQFF
TRBD2	TRBV6-4	19	few	TRBJ2-1	TGTGCCAGCAGTGTCTTAGTGGAGCGGGGGGCCCGCTCCTACAATGAGCAGTTCTTC	CASSVLVERGARSYNEQFF
NA	TRBV20-1	13	few	TRBJ2-7	TGCAGTGCTAGAGATGCCAGGGGACACGAGCAGTACTTC	CSARDARGHEQYF
NA	TRBV6-2/TRBV6-3	15	NA	TRBJ2-7	TGTGCCAGCACTCTGAACAGGGACTTGAACTACGAGCAGTACTTC	CASTLNRDLNYEQYF
TRBD2	TRBV9	15	NA	TRBJ2-1	TGTGCCAGCCGCTCCGGGACTAGCGGATCCCTGGAGCAGTTCTTC	CASRSGTSGSLEQFF
NA	TRBV5-1	15	NA	TRBJ2-7	TGCGCCAGCAGCTTGGCCGGGGCGCCCACCTACGAGCAGTACTTC	CASSLAGAPTYEQYF
NA	TRBV7-8	16	few	TRBJ2-2	TGTGCCAGCAGCCCGCGATTAGAGAGGAACACCGGGGAGCTGTTTTTT	CASSPRLERNTGELFF
TRBD1	TRBV6-1	15	NA	TRBJ2-5	TGTGCCAGCAGTGAACTTCGGACAGGGGCAGAGACCCAGTACTTC	CASSELRTGAETQYF
TRBD2	TRBV4-1	15	NA	TRBJ2-7	TGCGCCAGCAGCCAAGAAGAACGGGGGGTTGACGAGCAGTACTTC	CASSQEERGVDEQYF
NA	TRBV12-3/TRBV12-4	12	NA	TRBJ2-1	TGTGCCAGCAGTCCCTCCCCCCATGAGCAGTTCTTC	CASSPSPHEQFF
NA	TRBV21-1	14	few	TRBJ1-4	TGTGCCAGCAGCAGTAAAGGGGCTAATGAAAAACTGTTTTTT	CASSSKGANEKLFF
TRBD2	TRBV7-9	15	NA	TRBJ2-2	TGTGCCAGCAGCTTACTAGCGGAGTGGACCGGGGAGCTGTTTTTT	CASSLLAEWTGELFF
NA	TRBV6-6	12	many	TRBJ2-7	TGTGCCAGCAGTCTTCCGGGTAACGAGCAGTACTTC	CASSLPGNEQYF
TRBD1	TRBV29-1	13	NA	TRBJ2-5	TGCAGCGTTGAACAGGGGGTGAGGGAGACCCAGTACTTC	CSVEQGVRETQYF
NA	TRBV4-3	16	few	TRBJ2-7	TGCGCCAGCAGCCAAGATCCGGACAGCATCTCCTACGAGCAGTACTTC	CASSQDPDSISYEQYF
NA	TRBV5-1	12	many	TRBJ2-1	TGCGCCAGCAGCTTGGACGAGATGGGGCAGTTCTTC	CASSLDEMGQFF
NA	TRBV20-1	12	few	TRBJ2-7	TGCAGTGCTAAAGCGTCAGTCTACGAGCAGTACTTC	CSAKASVYEQYF
NA	TRBV14	12	NA	TRBJ2-1	TGTGCCAGCAGCCAAGCGTTGGATGAGCAGTTCTTC	CASSQALDEQFF
NA	TRBV7-2	14	NA	TRBJ2-7	TGTGCCAGCAGCTCACCGGGCTATAACTACGAGCAGTACTTC	CASSSPGYNYEQYF
NA	TRBV10-3	14	NA	TRBJ1-2	TGTGCCATCAGCGGGCAGGGGATGATCAAGGGCTACACCTTC	CAISGQGMIKGYTF
TRBD1	TRBV20-1	14	NA	TRBJ1-3	TGCAGTGCTAATACAGGGGGCTCTGGAAACACCATATATTTT	CSANTGGSGNTIYF
TRBD2	TRBV20-1	13	few	TRBJ2-7	TGCAGTGCTAGTGGGACTAGCGGCTACGAGCAGTACTTC	CSASGTSGYEQYF
NA	TRBV3-1	17	NA	TRBJ1-2	TGTGCCAGCAGCCAAGCCGGACCCGAAATTCTTAACTATGGCTACACCTTC	CASSQAGPEILNYGYTF
NA	TRBV5-6	14	NA	TRBJ1-5	TGTGCCAGCAGCTCCGGACGGACGAATCAGCCCCAGCATTTT	CASSSGRTNQPQHF
NA	TRBV29-1	15	NA	TRBJ2-1	TGCAGCGTTGAGAGTGGGGGCCTGGTCTACAATGAGCAGTTCTTC	CSVESGGLVYNEQFF